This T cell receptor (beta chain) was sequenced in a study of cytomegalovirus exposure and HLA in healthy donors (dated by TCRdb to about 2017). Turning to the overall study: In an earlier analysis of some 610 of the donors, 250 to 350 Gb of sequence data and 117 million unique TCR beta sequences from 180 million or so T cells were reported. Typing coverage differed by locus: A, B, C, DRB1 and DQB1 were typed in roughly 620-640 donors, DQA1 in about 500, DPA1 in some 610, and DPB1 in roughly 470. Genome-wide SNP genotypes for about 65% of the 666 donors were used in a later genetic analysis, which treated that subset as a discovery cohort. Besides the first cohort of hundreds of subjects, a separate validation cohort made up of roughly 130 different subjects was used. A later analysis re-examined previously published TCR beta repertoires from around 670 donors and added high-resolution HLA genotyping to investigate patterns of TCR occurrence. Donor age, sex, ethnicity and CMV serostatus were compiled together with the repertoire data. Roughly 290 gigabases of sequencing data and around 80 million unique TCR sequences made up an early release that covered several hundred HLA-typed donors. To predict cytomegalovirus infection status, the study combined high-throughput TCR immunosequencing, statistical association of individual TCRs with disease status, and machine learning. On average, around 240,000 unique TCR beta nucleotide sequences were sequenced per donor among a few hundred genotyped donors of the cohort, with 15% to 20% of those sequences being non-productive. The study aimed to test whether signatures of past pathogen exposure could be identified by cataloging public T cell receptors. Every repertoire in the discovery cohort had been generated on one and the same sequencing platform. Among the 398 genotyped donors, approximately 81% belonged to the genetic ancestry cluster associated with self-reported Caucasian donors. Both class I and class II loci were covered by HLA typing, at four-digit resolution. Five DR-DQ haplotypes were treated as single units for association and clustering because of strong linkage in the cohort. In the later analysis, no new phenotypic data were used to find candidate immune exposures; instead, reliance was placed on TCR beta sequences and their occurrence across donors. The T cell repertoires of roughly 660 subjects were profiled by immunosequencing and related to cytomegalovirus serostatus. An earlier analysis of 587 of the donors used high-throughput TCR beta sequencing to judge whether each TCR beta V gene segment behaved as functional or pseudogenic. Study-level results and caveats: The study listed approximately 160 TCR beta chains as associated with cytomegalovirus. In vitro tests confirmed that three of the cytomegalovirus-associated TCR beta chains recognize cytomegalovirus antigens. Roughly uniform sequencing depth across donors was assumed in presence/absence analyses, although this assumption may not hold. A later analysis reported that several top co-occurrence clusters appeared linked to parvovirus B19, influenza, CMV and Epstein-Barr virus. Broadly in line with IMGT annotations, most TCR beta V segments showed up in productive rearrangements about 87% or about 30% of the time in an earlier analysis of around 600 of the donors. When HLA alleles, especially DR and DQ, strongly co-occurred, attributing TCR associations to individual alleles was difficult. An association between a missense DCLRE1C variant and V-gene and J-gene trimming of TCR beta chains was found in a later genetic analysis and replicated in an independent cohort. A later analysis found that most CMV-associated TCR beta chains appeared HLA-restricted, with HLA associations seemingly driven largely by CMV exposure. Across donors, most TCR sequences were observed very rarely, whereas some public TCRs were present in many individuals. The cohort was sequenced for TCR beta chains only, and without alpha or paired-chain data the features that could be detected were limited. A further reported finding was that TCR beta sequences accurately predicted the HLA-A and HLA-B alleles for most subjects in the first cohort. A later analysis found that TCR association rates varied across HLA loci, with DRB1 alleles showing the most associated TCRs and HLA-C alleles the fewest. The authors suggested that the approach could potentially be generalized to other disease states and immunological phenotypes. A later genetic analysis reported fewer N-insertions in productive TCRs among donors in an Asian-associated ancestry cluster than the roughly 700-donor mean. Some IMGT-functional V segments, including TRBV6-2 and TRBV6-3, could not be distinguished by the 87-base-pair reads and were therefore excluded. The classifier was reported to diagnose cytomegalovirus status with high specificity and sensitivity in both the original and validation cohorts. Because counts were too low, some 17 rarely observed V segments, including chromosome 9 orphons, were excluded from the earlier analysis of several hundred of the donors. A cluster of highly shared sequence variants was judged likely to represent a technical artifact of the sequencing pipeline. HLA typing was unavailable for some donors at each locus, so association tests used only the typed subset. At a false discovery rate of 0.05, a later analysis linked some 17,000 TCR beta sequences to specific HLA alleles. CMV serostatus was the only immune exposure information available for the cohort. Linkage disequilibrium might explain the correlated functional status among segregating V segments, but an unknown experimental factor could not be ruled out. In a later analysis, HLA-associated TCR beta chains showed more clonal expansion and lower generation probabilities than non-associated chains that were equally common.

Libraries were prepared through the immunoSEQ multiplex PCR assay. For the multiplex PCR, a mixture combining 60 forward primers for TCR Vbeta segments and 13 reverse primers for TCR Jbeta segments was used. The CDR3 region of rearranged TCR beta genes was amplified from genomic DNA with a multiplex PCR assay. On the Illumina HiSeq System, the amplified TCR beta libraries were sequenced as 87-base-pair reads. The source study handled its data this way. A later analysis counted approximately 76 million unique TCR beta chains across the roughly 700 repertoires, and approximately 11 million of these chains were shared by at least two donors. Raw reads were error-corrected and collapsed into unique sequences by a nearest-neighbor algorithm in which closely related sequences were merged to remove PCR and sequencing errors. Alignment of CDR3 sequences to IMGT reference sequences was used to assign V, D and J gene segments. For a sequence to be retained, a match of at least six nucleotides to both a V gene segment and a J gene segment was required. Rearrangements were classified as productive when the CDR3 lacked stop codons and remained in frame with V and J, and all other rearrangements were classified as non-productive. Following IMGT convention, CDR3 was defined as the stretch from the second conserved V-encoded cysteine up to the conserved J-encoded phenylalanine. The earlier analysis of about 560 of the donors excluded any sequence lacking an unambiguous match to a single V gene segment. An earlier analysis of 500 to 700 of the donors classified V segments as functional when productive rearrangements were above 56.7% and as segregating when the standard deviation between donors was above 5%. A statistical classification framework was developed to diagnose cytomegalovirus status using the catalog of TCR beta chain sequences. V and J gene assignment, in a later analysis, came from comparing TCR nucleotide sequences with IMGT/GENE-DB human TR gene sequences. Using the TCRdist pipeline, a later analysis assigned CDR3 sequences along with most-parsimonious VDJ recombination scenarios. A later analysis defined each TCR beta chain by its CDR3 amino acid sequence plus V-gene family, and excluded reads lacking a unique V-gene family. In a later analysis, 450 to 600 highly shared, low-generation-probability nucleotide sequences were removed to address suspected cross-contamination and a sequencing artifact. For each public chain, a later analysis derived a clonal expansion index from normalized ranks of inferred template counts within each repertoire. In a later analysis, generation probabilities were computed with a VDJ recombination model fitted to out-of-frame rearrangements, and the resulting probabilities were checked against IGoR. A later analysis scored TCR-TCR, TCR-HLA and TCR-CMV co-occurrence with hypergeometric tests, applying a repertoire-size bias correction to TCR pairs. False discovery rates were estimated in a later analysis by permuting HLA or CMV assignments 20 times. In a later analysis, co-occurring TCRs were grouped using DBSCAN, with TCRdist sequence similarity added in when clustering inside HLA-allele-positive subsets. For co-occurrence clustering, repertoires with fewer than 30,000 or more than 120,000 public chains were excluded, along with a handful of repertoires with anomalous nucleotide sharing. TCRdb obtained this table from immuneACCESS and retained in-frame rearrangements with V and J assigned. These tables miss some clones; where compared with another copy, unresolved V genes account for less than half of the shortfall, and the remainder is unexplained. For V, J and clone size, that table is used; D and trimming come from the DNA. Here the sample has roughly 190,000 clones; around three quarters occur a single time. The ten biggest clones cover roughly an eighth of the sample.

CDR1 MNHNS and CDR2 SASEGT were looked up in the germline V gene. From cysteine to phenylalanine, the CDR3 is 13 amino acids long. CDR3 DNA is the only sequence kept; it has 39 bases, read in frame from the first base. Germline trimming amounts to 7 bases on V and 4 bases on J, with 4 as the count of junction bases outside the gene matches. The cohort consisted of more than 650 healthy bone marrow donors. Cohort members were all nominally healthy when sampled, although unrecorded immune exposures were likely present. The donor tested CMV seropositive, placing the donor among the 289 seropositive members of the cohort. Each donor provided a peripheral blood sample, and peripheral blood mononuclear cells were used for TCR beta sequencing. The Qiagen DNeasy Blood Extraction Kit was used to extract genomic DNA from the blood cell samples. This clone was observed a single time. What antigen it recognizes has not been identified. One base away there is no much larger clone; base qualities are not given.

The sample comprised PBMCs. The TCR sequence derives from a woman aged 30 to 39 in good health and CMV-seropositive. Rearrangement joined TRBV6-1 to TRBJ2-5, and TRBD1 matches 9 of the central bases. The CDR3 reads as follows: CASIGTGIETQYF. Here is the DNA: TGTGCCAGCATTGGGACAGGGATAGAGACCCAGTACTTC.